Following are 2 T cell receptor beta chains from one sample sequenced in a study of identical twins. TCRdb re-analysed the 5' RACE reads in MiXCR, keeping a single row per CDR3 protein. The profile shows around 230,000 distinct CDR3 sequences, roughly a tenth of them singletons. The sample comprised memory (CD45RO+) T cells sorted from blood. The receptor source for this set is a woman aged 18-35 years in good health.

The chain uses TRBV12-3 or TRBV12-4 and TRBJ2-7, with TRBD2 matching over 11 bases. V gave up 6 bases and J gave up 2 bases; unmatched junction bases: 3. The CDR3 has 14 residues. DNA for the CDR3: TGTGCCAGCAGGACTAGCGGGGTTCCCTACGAGCAGTACTTC. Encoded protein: CASRTSGVPYEQYF.

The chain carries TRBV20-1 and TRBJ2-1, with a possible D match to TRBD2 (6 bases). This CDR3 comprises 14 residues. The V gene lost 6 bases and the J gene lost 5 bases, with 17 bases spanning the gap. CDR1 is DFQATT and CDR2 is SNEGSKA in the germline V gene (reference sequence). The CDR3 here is CSAITGSINNEQFF. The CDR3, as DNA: TGCAGTGCCATAACCGGGAGTATAAACAATGAGCAGTTCTTC.